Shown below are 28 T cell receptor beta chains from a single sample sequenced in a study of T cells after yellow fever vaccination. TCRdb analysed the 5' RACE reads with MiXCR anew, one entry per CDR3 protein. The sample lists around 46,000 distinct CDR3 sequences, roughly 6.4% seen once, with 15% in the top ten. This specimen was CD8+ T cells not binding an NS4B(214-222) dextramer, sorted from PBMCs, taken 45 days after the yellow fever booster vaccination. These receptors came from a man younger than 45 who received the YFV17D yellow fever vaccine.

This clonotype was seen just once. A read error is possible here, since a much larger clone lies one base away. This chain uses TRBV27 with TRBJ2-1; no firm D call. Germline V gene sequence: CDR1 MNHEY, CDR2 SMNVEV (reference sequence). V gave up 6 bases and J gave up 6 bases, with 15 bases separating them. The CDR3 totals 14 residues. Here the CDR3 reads CASRFWGKGNEQFF. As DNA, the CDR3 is TGTGCCAGCAGGTTTTGGGGAAAGGGCAATGAGCAGTTCTTC.

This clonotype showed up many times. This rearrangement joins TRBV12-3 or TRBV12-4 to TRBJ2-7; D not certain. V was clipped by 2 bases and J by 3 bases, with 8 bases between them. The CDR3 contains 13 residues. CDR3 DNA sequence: TGTGCCAGCAGTTTACTACCGATCTACGAGCAGTACTTC. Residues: CASSLLPIYEQYF.

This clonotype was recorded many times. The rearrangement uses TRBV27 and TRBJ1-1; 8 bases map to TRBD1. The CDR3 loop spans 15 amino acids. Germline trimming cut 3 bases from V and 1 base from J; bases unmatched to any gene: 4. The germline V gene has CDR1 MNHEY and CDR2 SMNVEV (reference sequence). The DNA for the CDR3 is TGTGCCAGCAGTTTGGACAGGGCCGGGAACACTGAAGCTTTCTTT. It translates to CASSLDRAGNTEAFF.

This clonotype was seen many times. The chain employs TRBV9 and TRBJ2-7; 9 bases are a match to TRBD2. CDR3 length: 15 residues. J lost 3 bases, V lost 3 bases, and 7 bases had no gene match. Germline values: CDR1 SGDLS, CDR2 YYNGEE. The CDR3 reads CASSATGTSSYEQYF. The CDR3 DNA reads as TGTGCCAGCAGCGCGACCGGGACTAGCAGCTACGAGCAGTACTTC. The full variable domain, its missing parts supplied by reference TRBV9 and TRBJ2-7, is DSGVTQTPKHLITATGQRVTLRCSPRSGDLSVYWYQQSLDQGLQFLIQYYNGEERAKGNILERFSAQQFPDLHSELNLSSLELGDSALYFCASSATGTSSYEQYFGPGTRLTVT.

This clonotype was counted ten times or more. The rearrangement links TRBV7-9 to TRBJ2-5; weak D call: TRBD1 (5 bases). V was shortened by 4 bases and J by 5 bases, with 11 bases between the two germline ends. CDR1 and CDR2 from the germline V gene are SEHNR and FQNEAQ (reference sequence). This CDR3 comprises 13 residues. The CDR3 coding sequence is TGTGCCAGCAGCTCAGGGTTCTTGGAGACCCAGTACTTC. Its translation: CASSSGFLETQYF.

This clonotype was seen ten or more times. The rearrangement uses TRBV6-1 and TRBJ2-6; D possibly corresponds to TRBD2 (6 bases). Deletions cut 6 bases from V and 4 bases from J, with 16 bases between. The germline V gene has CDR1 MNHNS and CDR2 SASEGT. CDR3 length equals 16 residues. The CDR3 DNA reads TGTGCCAGCAGACAACAAGGAGGGCCCGGGGCCAACGTCCTGACTTTC. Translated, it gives CASRQQGGPGANVLTF.

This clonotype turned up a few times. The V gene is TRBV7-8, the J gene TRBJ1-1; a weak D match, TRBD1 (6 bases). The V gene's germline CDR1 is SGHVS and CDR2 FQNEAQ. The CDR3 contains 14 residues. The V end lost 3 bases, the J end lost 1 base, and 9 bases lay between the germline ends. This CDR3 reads CASSLGATNTEAFF. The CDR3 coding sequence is TGTGCCAGCAGCTTGGGGGCGACGAACACTGAAGCTTTCTTT.

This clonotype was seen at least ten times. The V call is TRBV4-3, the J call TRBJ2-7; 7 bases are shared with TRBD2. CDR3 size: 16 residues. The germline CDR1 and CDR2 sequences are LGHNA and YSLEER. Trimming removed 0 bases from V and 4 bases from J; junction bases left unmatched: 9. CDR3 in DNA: TGCGCCAGCAGCCAAGACCTAGCGGAAATACCTTACGAGCAGTACTTC. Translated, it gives CASSQDLAEIPYEQYF.

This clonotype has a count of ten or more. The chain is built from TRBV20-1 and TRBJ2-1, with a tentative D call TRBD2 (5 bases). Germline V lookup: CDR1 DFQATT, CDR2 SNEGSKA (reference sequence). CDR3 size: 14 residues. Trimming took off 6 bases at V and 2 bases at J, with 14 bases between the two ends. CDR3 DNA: TGCAGTGCCTCTGACACCGGGACCTACAATGAGCAGTTCTTC. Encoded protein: CSASDTGTYNEQFF.

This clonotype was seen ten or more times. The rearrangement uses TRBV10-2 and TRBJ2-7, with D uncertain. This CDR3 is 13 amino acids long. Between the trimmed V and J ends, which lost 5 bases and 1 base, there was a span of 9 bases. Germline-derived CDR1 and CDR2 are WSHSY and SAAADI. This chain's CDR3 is CASSYGASYEQYF. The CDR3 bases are TGCGCCAGCAGTTACGGCGCTTCCTACGAGCAGTACTTC.

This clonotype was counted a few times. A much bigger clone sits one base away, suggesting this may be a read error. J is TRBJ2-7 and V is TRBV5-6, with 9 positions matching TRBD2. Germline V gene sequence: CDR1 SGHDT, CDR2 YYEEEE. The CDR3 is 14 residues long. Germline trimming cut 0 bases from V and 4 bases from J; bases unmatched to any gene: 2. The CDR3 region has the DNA TGTGCCAGCAGCTTGGGACTAGCGGAGTACGAGCAGTACTTC. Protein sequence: CASSLGLAEYEQYF.

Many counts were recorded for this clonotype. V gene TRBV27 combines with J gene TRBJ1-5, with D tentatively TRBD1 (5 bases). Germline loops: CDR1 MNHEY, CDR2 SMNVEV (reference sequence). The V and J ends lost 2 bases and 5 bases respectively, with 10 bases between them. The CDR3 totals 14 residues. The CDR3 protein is CASSLRTGDQPQHF. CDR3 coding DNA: TGTGCCAGCAGTTTACGTACGGGGGATCAGCCCCAGCATTTT.

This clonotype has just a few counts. CDR3 in DNA: TGTGCCAGCAGTTACAGCGGGAGTACAGAGACCCAGTACTTC. Translating gives CASSYSGSTETQYF. This rearrangement joins TRBV27 to TRBJ2-5, with 8 bases that match TRBD2. V gave up 4 bases and J gave up 4 bases; unmatched junction bases: 5. Per germline, CDR1 MNHEY and CDR2 SMNVEV (reference sequence). The CDR3 is 14 amino acids.

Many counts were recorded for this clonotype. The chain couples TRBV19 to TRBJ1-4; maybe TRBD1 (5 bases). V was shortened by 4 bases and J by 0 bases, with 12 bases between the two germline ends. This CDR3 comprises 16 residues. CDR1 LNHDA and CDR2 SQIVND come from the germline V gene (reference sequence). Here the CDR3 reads CASSTTDTATNEKLFF. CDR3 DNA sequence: TGTGCCAGTAGTACCACGGACACCGCAACTAATGAAAAACTGTTTTTT.

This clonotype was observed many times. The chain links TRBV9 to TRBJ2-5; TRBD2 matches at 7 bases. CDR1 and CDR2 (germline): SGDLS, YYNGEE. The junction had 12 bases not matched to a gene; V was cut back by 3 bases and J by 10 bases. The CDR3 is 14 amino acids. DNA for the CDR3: TGTGCCAGCAGCGGAGGAGCGGGGAGGGCCTACCAGTACTTC. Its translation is CASSGGAGRAYQYF.

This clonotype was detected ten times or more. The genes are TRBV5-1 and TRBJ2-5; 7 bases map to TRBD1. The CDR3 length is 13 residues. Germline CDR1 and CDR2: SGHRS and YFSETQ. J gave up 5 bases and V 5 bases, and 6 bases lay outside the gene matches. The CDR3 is CASRDDRAETQYF. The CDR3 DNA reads TGCGCCAGCAGGGACGACAGGGCTGAGACCCAGTACTTC.

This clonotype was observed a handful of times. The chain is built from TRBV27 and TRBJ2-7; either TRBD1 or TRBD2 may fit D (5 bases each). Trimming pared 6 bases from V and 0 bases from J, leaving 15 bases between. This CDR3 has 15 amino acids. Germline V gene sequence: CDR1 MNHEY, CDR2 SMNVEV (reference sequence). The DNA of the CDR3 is TGTGCCAGCAGCTGGGACGGCCCGAGCTCCTACGAGCAGTACTTC. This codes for CASSWDGPSSYEQYF.

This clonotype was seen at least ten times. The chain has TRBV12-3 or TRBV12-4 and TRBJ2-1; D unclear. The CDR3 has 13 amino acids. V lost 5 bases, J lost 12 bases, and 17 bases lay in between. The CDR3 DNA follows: TGTGCCAGCAGTCCCGTTTTTGGGCAAAGGCAGTTCTTC. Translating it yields CASSPVFGQRQFF.

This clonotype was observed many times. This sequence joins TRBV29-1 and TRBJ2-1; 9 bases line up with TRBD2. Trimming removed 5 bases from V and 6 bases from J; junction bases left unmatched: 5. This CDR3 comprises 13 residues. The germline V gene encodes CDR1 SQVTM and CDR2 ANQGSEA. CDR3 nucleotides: TGCAGCGTTACCGGGACTAGCATCAATGAGCAGTTCTTC. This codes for CSVTGTSINEQFF.

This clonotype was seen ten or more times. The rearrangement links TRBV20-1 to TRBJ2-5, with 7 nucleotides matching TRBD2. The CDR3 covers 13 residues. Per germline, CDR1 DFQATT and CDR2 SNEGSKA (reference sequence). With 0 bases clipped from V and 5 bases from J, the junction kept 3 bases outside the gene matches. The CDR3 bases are TGCAGTGCTAGAGATGACGGGGGGGAGACCCAGTACTTC. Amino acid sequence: CSARDDGGETQYF.

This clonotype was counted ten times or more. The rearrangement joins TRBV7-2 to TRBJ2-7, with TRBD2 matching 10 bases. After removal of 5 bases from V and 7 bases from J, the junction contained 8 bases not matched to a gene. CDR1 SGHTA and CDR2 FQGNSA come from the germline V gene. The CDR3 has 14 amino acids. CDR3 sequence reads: CASSPPGLAFEQYF. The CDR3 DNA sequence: TGTGCCAGCAGCCCCCCGGGACTAGCGTTTGAGCAGTACTTC.

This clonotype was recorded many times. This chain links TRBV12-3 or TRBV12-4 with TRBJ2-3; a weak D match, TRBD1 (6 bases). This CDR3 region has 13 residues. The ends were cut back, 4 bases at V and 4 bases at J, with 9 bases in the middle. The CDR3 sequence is CASSSSGADTQYF. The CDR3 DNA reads TGTGCCAGCAGTTCCTCAGGGGCAGATACGCAGTATTTT.

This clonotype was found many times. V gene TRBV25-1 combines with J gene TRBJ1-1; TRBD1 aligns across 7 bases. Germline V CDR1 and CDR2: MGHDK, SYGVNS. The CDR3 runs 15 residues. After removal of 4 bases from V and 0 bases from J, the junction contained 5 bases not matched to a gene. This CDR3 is CASSGPGQLNTEAFF. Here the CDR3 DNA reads TGTGCCAGCAGTGGGCCGGGACAGTTGAACACTGAAGCTTTCTTT.

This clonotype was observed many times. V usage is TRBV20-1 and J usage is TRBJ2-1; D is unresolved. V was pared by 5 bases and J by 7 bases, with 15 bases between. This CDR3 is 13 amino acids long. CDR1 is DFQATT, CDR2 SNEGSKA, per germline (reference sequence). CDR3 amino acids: CSAPSRSLNEQFF. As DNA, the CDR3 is TGCAGTGCTCCCTCCCGGTCCTTAAATGAGCAGTTCTTC.

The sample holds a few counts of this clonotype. The CDR3 DNA sequence: TGCGCCAGCAGCGGGGACTGGAACACTGAAGCTTTCTTT. This sequence encodes CASSGDWNTEAFF. The chain carries TRBV5-1 and TRBJ1-1, with D perhaps TRBD1 (5 bases). Germline V gene data show CDR1 as SGHRS and CDR2 as YFSETQ. This CDR3 is built from 13 residues. Trimming left V 4 bases short and J 1 base short, with 8 bases between. Drawing the rest from reference TRBV5-1 and TRBJ1-1, the complete variable domain is KAGVTQTPRYLIKTRGQQVTLSCSPISGHRSVSWYQQTPGQGLQFLFEYFSETQRNKGNFPGRFSGRQFSNSRSEMNVSTLELGDSALYLCASSGDWNTEAFFGQGTRLTVV.

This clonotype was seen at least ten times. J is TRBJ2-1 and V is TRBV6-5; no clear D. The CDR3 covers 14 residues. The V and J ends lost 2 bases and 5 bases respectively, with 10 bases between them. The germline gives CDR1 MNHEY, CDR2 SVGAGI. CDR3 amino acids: CASSYGGSHNEQFF. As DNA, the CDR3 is TGTGCCAGCAGTTACGGTGGATCTCACAATGAGCAGTTCTTC.

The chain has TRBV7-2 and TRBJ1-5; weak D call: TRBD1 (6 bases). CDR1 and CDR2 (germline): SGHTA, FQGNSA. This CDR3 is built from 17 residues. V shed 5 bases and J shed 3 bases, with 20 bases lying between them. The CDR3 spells CASSLPRGTGPNQPQHF. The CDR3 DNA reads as TGTGCCAGCAGCCTCCCCCGCGGAACAGGGCCCAATCAGCCCCAGCATTTT.

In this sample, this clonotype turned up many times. The chain's CDR3 is CASSTTGGVNTGELFF. Written as DNA, the CDR3 is TGTGCCAGCAGCACAACAGGGGGGGTCAACACCGGGGAGCTGTTTTTT. The chain combines TRBV6-1 with TRBJ2-2; possible D gene TRBD1, 8 bases. Germline CDR1 MNHNS, CDR2 SASEGT. This CDR3 region has 16 residues. V lost 6 bases and J lost 2, with 16 bases in between.